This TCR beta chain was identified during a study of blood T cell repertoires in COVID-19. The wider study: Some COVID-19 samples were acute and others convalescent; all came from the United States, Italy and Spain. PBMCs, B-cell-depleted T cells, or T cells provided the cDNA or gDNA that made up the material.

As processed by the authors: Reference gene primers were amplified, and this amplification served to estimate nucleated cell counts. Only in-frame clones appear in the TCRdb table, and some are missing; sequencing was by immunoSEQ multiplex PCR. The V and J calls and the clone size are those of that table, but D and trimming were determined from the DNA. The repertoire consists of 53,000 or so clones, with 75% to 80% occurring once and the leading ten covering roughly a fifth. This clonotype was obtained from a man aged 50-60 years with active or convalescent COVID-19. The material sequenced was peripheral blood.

DNA of the CDR3: TGTGCCAGCAGCGCGACAGGGGTATCTAATCAGCCCCAGCATTTT. Translating it yields CASSATGVSNQPQHF. The chain is built from TRBV7-2 and TRBJ1-5; 8 bases agree with TRBD1. The germline CDR1 and CDR2 sequences are SGHTA and FQGNSA. The CDR3 extends over 15 amino acids. J gave up 4 bases and V 5 bases, and 7 bases lay outside the gene matches.